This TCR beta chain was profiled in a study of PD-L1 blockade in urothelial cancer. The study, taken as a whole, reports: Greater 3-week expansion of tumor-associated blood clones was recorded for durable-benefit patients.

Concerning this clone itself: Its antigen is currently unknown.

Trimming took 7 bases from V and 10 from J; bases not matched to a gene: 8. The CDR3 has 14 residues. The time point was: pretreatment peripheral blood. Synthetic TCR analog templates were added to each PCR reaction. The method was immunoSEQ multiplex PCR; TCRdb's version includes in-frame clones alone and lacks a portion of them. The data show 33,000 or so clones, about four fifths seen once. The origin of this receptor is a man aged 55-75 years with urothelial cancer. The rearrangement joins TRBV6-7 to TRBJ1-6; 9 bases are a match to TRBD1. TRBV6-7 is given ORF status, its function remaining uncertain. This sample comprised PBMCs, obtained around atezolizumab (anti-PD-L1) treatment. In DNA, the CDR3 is TGTGCCAGCACCGTAACAGGGGGCGACTCACCCCTCCACTTT. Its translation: CASTVTGGDSPLHF.